This T cell receptor (beta chain) was observed in a study of blood T cell repertoires in COVID-19. Participant ages covered about 18 to 89 years across 20 to 30 US areas. Which cohort a participant joined came from the clinical history participants gave. The assay was immunoSEQ multiplex PCR, and TCRdb's table has in-frame clones only and misses some. There are approximately 250,000 clones in the sample; about 90% occur only once, and about 4% lies in the top ten. The germline V gene has CDR1 LGHDT and CDR2 YNNKEL (reference sequence). The CDR3 contains 16 residues. V shed 3 bases and J shed 8 bases, with 22 bases lying between them.

The source of this sequence is a woman in her 30s with acute COVID-19. The chain links TRBV3-1 (or the pseudogene TRBV3-2) to TRBJ1-2, with TRBD1 as a possible D gene (5 bases). Material for sequencing was PBMCs or T cells enriched from blood (not recorded which). This chain's CDR3 is CASSHDPLGGNVGYTF. CDR3 nucleotides: TGTGCCAGCAGCCACGATCCTTTGGGGGGAAATGTAGGCTACACCTTC.